This T cell receptor (beta chain) was recovered during a study of graft-versus-host responses after intestinal transplantation. About the study: Each recipient received anti-thymocyte globulin induction, then tacrolimus and steroids for 2 to 4 years.

Germline trimming cut 5 bases from V and 0 bases from J; bases unmatched to any gene: 10. CDR3 size: 17 residues. The germline gives CDR1 SGHVS, CDR2 FQNEAQ. About this clone itself: Its antigen is not known.

From the graft tissue, intraepithelial and lamina propria lymphocytes were released through processing. Study-wide results and limits: Maximum circulating GvH clone levels tracked with early post-transplant HvG decreases. Within the allografts of patients who had graft-donor T cell macrochimerism, graft-versus-host to host-versus-graft clonal ratios were high. Analysis identified GvH clones in recipient marrow, with some appearing first in ileum or blood.

Data came from immunoSEQ multiplex PCR; TCRdb stores just in-frame clones and leaves some out. The repertoire has some 7,000 clones, about 63% of them found once; the top ten carry 5.1%. The source is a human patient who received an intestinal transplant, so some T cells may come from the graft donor. The chain employs TRBV7-8 and TRBJ2-7; TRBD1 matches 10 bases. The sequencing used ileum tissue, collected about 55 days after transplant. The CDR3 loop reads CASSPGGGTGVSYEQYV. The CDR3 bases are TGTGCCAGCAGCCCGGGGGGTGGGACAGGGGTCTCCTACGAGCAGTACGTC.